Listed below are T cell receptor beta chains from one sample, sequenced in a study of STAT5B mutations in CD4+ large granular lymphocyte leukemia. TCRdb's copy holds only in-frame clones and misses some; the assay was immunoSEQ multiplex PCR. The sample has 31,000 or so clones; roughly 80% are singletons. The source material was CD4+ T cells from blood buffy coats. The origin of the receptors is a human donor in good health. Both conserved end residues are part of each CDR3. Each record gives: D gene, V gene, J gene, clone size, CDR3 protein, CDR3 DNA. A D gene is named only where the DNA matches it firmly. Size is omitted from some rows. Given values are once, few, many or a class for expanded clones.

>.|TRBV4-3|TRBJ2-5|once
CASSQDGTLETQYF
TGCGCCAGCAGCCAAGACGGGACATTGGAGACCCAGTACTTC
>TRBD2|TRBV7-3|TRBJ2-1|few
CASSPQAGEYNEQFF
TGTGCCAGCAGCCCTCAAGCGGGAGAGTACAATGAGCAGTTCTTC
>.|TRBV7-2|TRBJ2-7|.
CASSFLPDLDSYEQYF
TGTGCCAGCAGCTTTCTTCCGGACCTAGACTCCTACGAGCAGTACTTC
>TRBD1|TRBV5-1|TRBJ2-5|.
CASSRSGQGVETQYF
TGCGCCAGCAGCCGAAGCGGACAGGGAGTGGAGACCCAGTACTTC
>.|TRBV29-1|TRBJ2-5|.
CSVDHLETQYF
TGCAGCGTTGATCATCTAGAGACCCAGTACTTC
>.|TRBV19|TRBJ1-5|few
CASSGRPNQPQHF
TGTGCCAGTAGTGGTCGACCTAATCAGCCCCAGCATTTT
>.|TRBV25-1|TRBJ2-5|.
CASSEFGQETQYF
TGTGCCAGCAGTGAATTCGGTCAAGAGACCCAGTACTTC
>.|TRBV30|TRBJ2-2|.
CAGHTNTGELFF
TGTGCCGGTCACACGAACACCGGGGAGCTGTTTTTT
>.|TRBV7-6|TRBJ1-6|.
CASSLARNSPLHF
TGTGCCAGCAGCTTAGCTAGGAATTCACCCCTCCACTTT
>.|TRBV27|TRBJ1-2|.
CASTFTYGYTF
TGTGCCAGCACTTTCACCTATGGCTACACCTTC
>.|TRBV28|TRBJ1-5|.
CASSLFNLVEVGQPQHF
TGTGCCAGCAGTTTATTCAACTTAGTAGAAGTTGGTCAGCCCCAGCATTTT
>TRBD1|TRBV5-1|TRBJ2-7|.
CASSLALDRVYEQYF
TGCGCCAGCAGCTTGGCCCTGGACAGGGTCTACGAGCAGTACTTC
>.|TRBV13|TRBJ1-5|.
CASSSKLGGQPQHF
TGTGCCAGCAGCTCCAAATTGGGGGGACAGCCCCAGCATTTT
>.|TRBV4-2|TRBJ2-7|.
CASAPASRSTYEQYF
TGTGCCAGCGCGCCGGCGTCGCGCTCAACCTACGAGCAGTACTTC
>.|TRBV9|TRBJ1-1|few
CASEGSTEAFF
TGTGCCAGCGAGGGCAGTACTGAAGCTTTCTTT
>TRBD1|TRBV10-3|TRBJ1-5|.
CATSRDSYSNQPQHF
TGTGCCACCAGCCGGGACAGCTATAGCAATCAGCCCCAGCATTTT
>TRBD1|TRBV7-6|TRBJ1-2|few
CASSLDRGDYGYTF
TGTGCCAGCAGCTTAGACAGGGGGGACTATGGCTACACCTTC
>TRBD2|TRBV7-2|TRBJ2-7|.
CASTWTGGAYEQYF
TGTGCCAGCACATGGACGGGGGGGGCCTACGAGCAGTACTTC
>.|TRBV6-1|TRBJ1-1|.
CASSAEVNTEAFF
TGTGCCAGCAGCGCGGAAGTAAACACTGAAGCTTTCTTT
>.|TRBV14|TRBJ1-1|.
CASSQMGASTEAFF
TGTGCCAGCAGCCAAATGGGGGCGAGTACTGAAGCTTTCTTT
>.|TRBV5-6|TRBJ1-1|few
CASSQQGRTEAFF
TGTGCCAGCAGTCAACAGGGACGCACTGAAGCTTTCTTT
>.|TRBV15|TRBJ1-5|.
CATSITTYQPQHF
TGTGCCACCAGCATAACGACATATCAGCCCCAGCATTTT
>.|TRBV29-1|TRBJ1-3|.
CSVDTTGSGNTIYF
TGCAGCGTTGATACAACAGGCTCTGGAAACACCATATATTTT
>.|TRBV5-4|TRBJ1-1|.
CASSFRGLTEAFF
TGTGCCAGCAGCTTCAGAGGGCTAACTGAAGCTTTCTTT
>TRBD2|TRBV7-3|TRBJ2-3|.
CASSSVGLAGGMNTQYF
TGTGCCAGCAGCTCCGTGGGACTAGCGGGAGGAATGAATACGCAGTATTTT
>.|TRBV7-2|TRBJ1-3|once
CASSLAGTPGNTIYF
TGTGCCAGCAGCTTAGCCGGGACACCTGGAAACACCATATATTTT
>.|TRBV25-1|TRBJ2-3|.
CASSDGLGEFTDTQYF
TGTGCCAGCAGTGATGGGTTGGGGGAATTCACAGATACGCAGTATTTT
>.|TRBV9|TRBJ1-1|few
CASSQRLGLTEAFF
TGTGCCAGCAGCCAGAGACTAGGTCTAACTGAAGCTTTCTTT
>TRBD1|TRBV4-1|TRBJ1-1|.
CASSQDTTGIRQAFF
TGCGCCAGCAGCCAAGATACGACAGGGATAAGACAAGCTTTCTTT
>.|TRBV6-5|TRBJ1-5|.
CASSRTVSNQPQHF
TGTGCCAGCAGCCGGACAGTGAGCAATCAGCCCCAGCATTTT
>.|TRBV5-1|TRBJ2-3|.
CASSLEDSSTDTQYF
TGCGCCAGCAGCTTGGAGGACAGTAGCACAGATACGCAGTATTTT
>.|TRBV9|TRBJ2-5|.
CASSASAGETQYF
TGTGCCAGCAGCGCTAGTGCGGGAGAGACCCAGTACTTC
>.|TRBV15|TRBJ2-7|few
CATSRDRGSTYEQYF
TGTGCCACCAGCAGAGATCGGGGCAGCACCTACGAGCAGTACTTC
>.|TRBV7-2|TRBJ2-2|.
CASSRFGGNTGELFF
TGTGCCAGCAGCCGCTTCGGCGGGAACACCGGGGAGCTGTTTTTT
>TRBD2|TRBV5-8|TRBJ2-2|.
CASSLILAGVAGELFF
TGTGCCAGCAGCTTGATACTAGCGGGAGTTGCCGGGGAGCTGTTTTTT
>TRBD1|TRBV27|TRBJ2-5|.
CASSSTKGARETQYF
TGTGCCAGCAGTTCAACGAAGGGGGCAAGGGAGACCCAGTACTTC
>.|TRBV25-1|TRBJ1-2|.
CATDGGLIDGYTF
TGTGCCACCGACGGGGGGCTGATAGATGGCTACACCTTC
>TRBD1|TRBV6-5|TRBJ1-1|.
CASSYSTGAATEAFF
TGTGCCAGCAGTTACTCGACAGGGGCTGCCACTGAAGCTTTCTTT
>TRBD1|TRBV6-6|TRBJ2-2|.
CASSKDRVGELFF
TGTGCCAGCAGCAAGGACAGGGTCGGGGAGCTGTTTTTT
>.|TRBV5-4|TRBJ2-3|.
CASRLFGGTDTQYF
TGTGCCAGCAGGTTATTTGGGGGGACAGATACGCAGTATTTT